The 27 T cell receptor beta chains below come from one sample, sequenced in a study of shared clonotypes between healthy human individuals (dated by TCRdb to about 2020). The library was obtained by the immunoSEQ multiplex PCR assay. In TCRdb, the immuneACCESS table is reduced to in-frame sequences with V and J assigned. These tables do not hold every clone; where another copy was compared, an unresolved V gene accounts for under half, and the others remain unexplained. The sample includes around 2.5 million clones, with approximately 93% observed a single time. Together, the top ten hold around 0.37% of the sample. Source material: naive CD4+ T cells from PBMCs. In the paper's terms, the cell subset or site label means: CD45RA+ positively selected. These receptor sequences come from a man between 18 and 29 years old in good health. Some clones in this sample may be carry-over from other donors' samples.

This chain joins TRBV7-7 and TRBJ2-7, with TRBD1 matching over 7 bases. The CDR3 loop spans 14 amino acids. The germline gives CDR1 SSHAT, CDR2 FNYEAQ (reference sequence). The junction had 7 bases not matched to a gene; V was cut back by 3 bases and J by 5 bases. This CDR3 reads CASSLGPTGNEQYF. The CDR3 nucleotides are TGTGCCAGCAGCTTGGGCCCGACAGGGAACGAGCAGTACTTC.

The rearrangement links TRBV6-1 to TRBJ2-7; D ambiguous. Germline V gene sequence: CDR1 MNHNS, CDR2 SASEGT. V lost 7 bases and J lost 2, with 12 bases in between. This CDR3 region has 13 residues. In DNA form, the CDR3 reads TGTGCCAGCAACAGTGTCAAGGCCTACGAGCAGTACTTC. This translates into CASNSVKAYEQYF.

As concerns this clone: Within the sample, other DNA sequences also encode this same CDR3. The rearrangement uses TRBV7-2 and TRBJ2-3; 7 bases are a match to TRBD2. Germline-derived CDR1 and CDR2 are SGHTA and FQGNSA. The CDR3 is 14 residues long. V gave up 4 bases and J gave up 1 base; unmatched junction bases: 2. CDR3 residues: CASSSLAGTDTQYF. The CDR3 coding sequence is TGTGCCAGCAGCTCTCTAGCGGGCACAGATACGCAGTATTTT. Variable domain in full (rest from reference TRBV7-2 and TRBJ2-3): GAGVSQSPSNKVTEKGKDVELRCDPISGHTALYWYRQSLGQGLEFLIYFQGNSAPDKSGLPSDRFSAERTGGSVSTLTIQRTQQEDSAVYLCASSSLAGTDTQYFGPGTRLTVL.

The sample holds one count of this clone. Other DNA sequences within the sample encode an identical CDR3. CDR3: CASSLAGGSSYEQYF. DNA for the CDR3: TGTGCCAGCAGCTTAGCTGGTGGGAGTAGTTACGAGCAGTACTTC. The chain is built from TRBV7-8 and TRBJ2-7; tentative D call: TRBD2 (5 bases). The germline V and J ends were trimmed by 0 bases and 4 bases, with 13 bases remaining between them. Looked up from germline, CDR1 is SGHVS and CDR2 is FQNEAQ. The CDR3 has 15 residues.

The chain carries TRBV25-1 and TRBJ2-1, with 13 bases matching TRBD2. Germline lookup yields CDR1 MGHDK and CDR2 SYGVNS. Trimming at V came to 4 bases and at J to 10 bases, leaving 10 bases not matched to a gene. The CDR3 has 16 amino acids. The CDR3 DNA reads as TGTGCCAGCAGTGCACCACTAGCGGGAGGGCCGCAGGAGCAGTTCTTC. It encodes CASSAPLAGGPQEQFF.

The V gene is TRBV5-1, the J gene TRBJ2-1; D unclear. Germline lookup yields CDR1 SGHRS and CDR2 YFSETQ. Trimming pared 2 bases from V and 0 bases from J, leaving 9 bases between. The CDR3 spans 15 residues. The CDR3 sequence: CASSFAELSYNEQFF. The CDR3 DNA sequence: TGCGCCAGCAGCTTTGCCGAGCTCTCCTACAATGAGCAGTTCTTC.

The rearrangement uses TRBV15 and TRBJ2-3; D call uncertain. Germline V gives CDR1 LNHNV, CDR2 YYDKDF (reference sequence). The CDR3 runs 15 residues. The V gene lost 1 base and the J gene lost 0 bases, with 8 bases spanning the gap. In DNA form, the CDR3 reads TGTGCCACCAGCAGAGGGGTAACTAGCACAGATACGCAGTATTTT. Translating it yields CATSRGVTSTDTQYF.

J is TRBJ2-7 and V is TRBV9; 10 bases line up with TRBD2. Germline V CDR1 and CDR2: SGDLS, YYNGEE. This CDR3 spans 18 amino acids. J lost 6 bases, V lost 0 bases, and 15 bases had no gene match. The CDR3 here is CASSVDGRLAGDAGEQYF. The CDR3 nucleotides read TGTGCCAGCAGCGTAGACGGTCGGCTAGCGGGAGATGCCGGCGAGCAGTACTTC.

The rearrangement joins TRBV7-9 to TRBJ1-2, with D hard to call. Germline V lookup: CDR1 SEHNR, CDR2 FQNEAQ (reference sequence). The CDR3 is 15 amino acids. Trimming removed 0 bases at V and 0 bases at J, with 8 bases between. The CDR3 is CASSLADRSNYGYTF. DNA of the CDR3: TGTGCCAGCAGCTTAGCGGACCGGTCTAACTATGGCTACACCTTC.

The CDR3 is CASSLWSQRTGELFF. The CDR3 DNA is TGTGCCAGCAGTTTATGGTCGCAGAGGACCGGGGAGCTGTTTTTT. J is TRBJ2-2 and V is TRBV27; D unclear. The V and J ends lost 1 base and 5 bases respectively, with 11 bases between them. The CDR3 spans 15 residues. Germline V gene data show CDR1 as MNHEY and CDR2 as SMNVEV (reference sequence).

The genes are TRBV6-6 and TRBJ1-1; a weak D match, TRBD1 (5 bases). CDR1 is MNHNY, CDR2 SVGAGI, per germline (reference sequence). This CDR3 is 15 amino acids long. V was trimmed by 5 bases and J by 1 base, leaving 14 bases between them. The CDR3 nucleotides read TGTGCCAGCAGTCATAGGGGAAATTCGAACACTGAAGCTTTCTTT. Translated: CASSHRGNSNTEAFF.

This sequence joins TRBV5-1 and TRBJ1-3, with 7 nucleotides matching TRBD1. This CDR3 region has 14 residues. J was trimmed by 2 bases and V by 4 bases; bases with no gene match: 3. CDR1 SGHRS and CDR2 YFSETQ come from the germline V gene. The CDR3 coding sequence is TGCGCCAGCAGCATACAGGGGACTGGAAACACCATATATTTT. Translating gives CASSIQGTGNTIYF.

V and J are TRBV21-1 and TRBJ2-2; the D call TRBD1 from the table was never checked on the DNA. TRBV21-1 is listed as a pseudogene. The CDR3 consists of 18 residues. CDR3 residues: CASSQTSGTGGNTGELFF. Here the CDR3 DNA reads TGTGCCAGCAGCCAAACCTCCGGGACAGGGGGCAATACCGGGGAGCTGTTTTTT.

Details on this clone: Other DNA sequences from this sample encode an identical CDR3 as well. This chain links TRBV28 with TRBJ2-7, with D possibly matching TRBD2 (6 bases). Looked up from germline, CDR1 is MDHEN and CDR2 is SYDVKM. V was shortened by 6 bases and J by 7 bases, with 10 bases between the two germline ends. This CDR3 has 11 amino acids. The CDR3: CASSPRGEQYF. The CDR3 nucleotides are TGTGCCAGCAGCCCTCGGGGGGAGCAGTACTTC.

The V and J genes are TRBV5-1 and TRBJ2-3; 8 bases fit TRBD2. The V segment lost 1 base and the J segment 2 bases; nucleotides outside the gene matches: 9. CDR3 length: 17 amino acids. The germline V gene has CDR1 SGHRS and CDR2 YFSETQ. The CDR3 bases are TGCGCCAGCAGCTTGCCGCGGGAGGCCCAATACACAGATACGCAGTATTTT. Encoded protein: CASSLPREAQYTDTQYF.

The rearrangement links TRBV7-3 to TRBJ2-1; possible D gene TRBD2, 5 bases. This CDR3 is built from 14 residues. V shed 5 bases and J shed 6 bases, with 14 bases lying between them. Looked up from germline, CDR1 is SGHTA and CDR2 is FQGTGA. CDR3 DNA sequence: TGTGCCAGCAGCCAAGGAGGTCCCGCCAATGAGCAGTTCTTC. As protein: CASSQGGPANEQFF.

This chain joins TRBV4-3 and TRBJ2-7; D is unclear. The germline gives CDR1 LGHNA, CDR2 YSLEER. V lost 0 bases and J 2 bases, leaving 5 bases between the germline ends. This CDR3 has 13 residues. CDR3 residues: CASSQDHAYEQYF. Here the CDR3 DNA reads TGCGCCAGCAGCCAAGATCACGCCTACGAGCAGTACTTC.

The chain uses TRBV7-7 and TRBJ2-5; D call uncertain. CDR3 size: 14 residues. The germline gives CDR1 SSHAT, CDR2 FNYEAQ (reference sequence). Trimming removed 5 bases at V and 2 bases at J, with 12 bases between. This CDR3 reads CASSPWPGQETQYF. The CDR3 nucleotides are TGTGCCAGCAGCCCCTGGCCCGGGCAAGAGACCCAGTACTTC.

A word on this clone: Other DNA sequences within the sample encode an identical CDR3. V is TRBV28 and J is TRBJ1-4, with a weak D call TRBD1 (6 bases). Trimming took 6 bases from V and 4 from J, leaving 12 bases between them. CDR1 MDHEN and CDR2 SYDVKM come from the germline V gene. This CDR3 region has 14 residues. Written as DNA, the CDR3 is TGTGCCAGCAGCGTTAGGGGGATTAATGAAAAACTGTTTTTT. Residues: CASSVRGINEKLFF.

The V and J genes are TRBV18 and TRBJ1-5; unclear D gene. V dropped 2 bases and J dropped 3 bases, with 8 bases sitting between them. Germline CDR1 reads KGHSH; CDR2 reads LQKENI. The CDR3 consists of 14 residues. CDR3 amino acids: CASSPMADNQPQHF. The CDR3 coding sequence is TGTGCCAGCTCACCAATGGCGGACAATCAGCCCCAGCATTTT.

The chain couples TRBV28 to TRBJ2-7; 9 bases match TRBD2. This CDR3 has 16 residues. Germline V gene lookup returns CDR1 MDHEN and CDR2 SYDVKM. The trim removed 6 bases at V and 3 bases at J, leaving 12 bases unmatched. CDR3: CASSPGSAGGFYEQYF. DNA for the CDR3: TGTGCCAGCAGCCCGGGATCGGCGGGGGGGTTCTACGAGCAGTACTTC.

The genes are TRBV5-1 and TRBJ2-2, with D tentatively TRBD2 (5 bases). Germline values: CDR1 SGHRS, CDR2 YFSETQ. CDR3 length: 16 residues. V was shortened by 2 bases and J by 7 bases, with 18 bases between the two germline ends. The CDR3 nucleotides read TGCGCCAGCAGCTTTGACCCGAGGAGGAAGAGCGGGGAGCTGTTTTTT. Its protein is CASSFDPRRKSGELFF.

This chain joins TRBV7-9 and TRBJ1-2; possibly TRBD1 for D (5 bases). The CDR3 covers 17 residues. Between the trimmed V and J ends, which lost 4 bases and 3 bases, there was a span of 21 bases. CDR1 and CDR2 (germline): SEHNR, FQNEAQ (reference sequence). CDR3 nucleotide sequence: TGTGCCAGCAGCTCCCTTGGGGGACCAAGTGATTACTATGGCTACACCTTC. Its translation: CASSSLGGPSDYYGYTF.

The V and J genes are TRBV5-4 and TRBJ1-2; 7 bases map to TRBD1. Trimming took 4 bases from V and 4 from J; bases not matched to a gene: 10. This CDR3 spans 15 amino acids. Germline-derived CDR1 and CDR2 are SGHNT and YYREEE (reference sequence). CDR3 coding DNA: TGTGCCAGCAGCACATCGACACAGGGGCGCTATGGCTACACCTTC. Translation: CASSTSTQGRYGYTF.

This clone was detected once. The chain recombines TRBV10-3 with TRBJ2-4; tentative D call: TRBD2 (6 bases). Germline V lookup: CDR1 ENHRY, CDR2 SYGVKD. The CDR3 totals 13 residues. V lost 4 bases to trimming and J lost 7 bases, with 11 bases between them. For the CDR3, the DNA is TGTGCCATCAGTGGGCGGGAAGTGAACATTCAGTACTTC. Translating it yields CAISGREVNIQYF.

The rearrangement joins TRBV7-2 to TRBJ2-1; TRBD2 aligns across 9 bases. Trimming removed 3 bases from V and 10 bases from J; junction bases left unmatched: 13. Germline CDR1 and CDR2: SGHTA and FQGNSA. This CDR3 is 16 amino acids long. Here the CDR3 reads CASSFSAGGVSAEQFF. For the CDR3, the DNA is TGTGCCAGCAGCTTCTCCGCGGGGGGGGTTTCCGCGGAGCAGTTCTTC. Using reference TRBV7-2 and TRBJ2-1 for the parts outside the CDR3, the full variable domain is GAGVSQSPSNKVTEKGKDVELRCDPISGHTALYWYRQSLGQGLEFLIYFQGNSAPDKSGLPSDRFSAERTGGSVSTLTIQRTQQEDSAVYLCASSFSAGGVSAEQFFGPGTRLTVL.

The chain is built from TRBV7-3 and TRBJ1-2, with 7 positions matching TRBD1. The CDR3 spans 15 residues. After removal of 1 base from V and 8 bases from J, the junction contained 10 bases not matched to a gene. The germline CDR1 and CDR2 sequences are SGHTA and FQGTGA. The DNA for the CDR3 is TGTGCCAGCAGCTTAATAGGGGGACAGTCTATAGGCTACACCTTC. The encoded protein is CASSLIGGQSIGYTF.